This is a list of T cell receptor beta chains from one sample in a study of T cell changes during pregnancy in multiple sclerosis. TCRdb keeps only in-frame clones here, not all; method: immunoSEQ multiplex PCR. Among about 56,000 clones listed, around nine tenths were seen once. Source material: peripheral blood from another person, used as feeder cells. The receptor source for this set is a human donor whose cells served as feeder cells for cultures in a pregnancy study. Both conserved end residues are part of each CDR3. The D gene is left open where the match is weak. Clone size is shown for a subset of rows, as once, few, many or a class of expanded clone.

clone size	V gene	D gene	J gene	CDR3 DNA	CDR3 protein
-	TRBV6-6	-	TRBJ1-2	TGTGCCAGCAGTTACCGGGACACTCGCTATGGCTACACCTTC	CASSYRDTRYGYTF
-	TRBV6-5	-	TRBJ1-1	TGTGCCAGCGCCCGAGGGGTGAACACTGAAGCTTTCTTT	CASARGVNTEAFF
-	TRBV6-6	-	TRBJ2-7	TGTGCCAGCAGTTACAATGGAAACGAGCAGTACTTC	CASSYNGNEQYF
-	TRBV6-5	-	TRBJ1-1	TGTGCCAGCAGTTTGTCTCCGAACACTGAAGCTTTCTTT	CASSLSPNTEAFF
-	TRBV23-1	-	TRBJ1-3	TGCGCCAGCAGTCAATCAGGCAGGCCTGGAAACACCATATATTTT	CASSQSGRPGNTIYF
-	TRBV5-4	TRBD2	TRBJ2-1	TGTGCCAGCAGCTCACCGACTAGCGGGGGGGCCAATGAGCAGTTCTTC	CASSSPTSGGANEQFF
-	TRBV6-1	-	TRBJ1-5	TGTGCCAGCTGGGACTATAGCAATCAGCCCCAGCATTTT	CASWDYSNQPQHF
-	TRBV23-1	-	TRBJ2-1	TGCGCCAGCAGTCAATCTATGAGCGACGGGAGCTCCTACAATGAGCAGTTCTTC	CASSQSMSDGSSYNEQFF
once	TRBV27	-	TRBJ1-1	TGTGCCAGCAGTACCTGGGGGGCAGGGCGATCGGGTGAAGCTTTCTTT	CASSTWGAGRSGEAFF
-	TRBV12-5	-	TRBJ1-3	TGTGCTAGTGGCCGGGGACCTGGAAACACCATATATTTT	CASGRGPGNTIYF
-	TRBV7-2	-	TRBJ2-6	TGTGCCAGCAGCTTACCTCAGCCCGGGGTCTCTGGGGCCAACGTCCTGACTTTC	CASSLPQPGVSGANVLTF
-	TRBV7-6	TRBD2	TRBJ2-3	TGTGCCAGCAGCACCGGACTAGCGGGGGGGACAGATACGCAGTATTTT	CASSTGLAGGTDTQYF